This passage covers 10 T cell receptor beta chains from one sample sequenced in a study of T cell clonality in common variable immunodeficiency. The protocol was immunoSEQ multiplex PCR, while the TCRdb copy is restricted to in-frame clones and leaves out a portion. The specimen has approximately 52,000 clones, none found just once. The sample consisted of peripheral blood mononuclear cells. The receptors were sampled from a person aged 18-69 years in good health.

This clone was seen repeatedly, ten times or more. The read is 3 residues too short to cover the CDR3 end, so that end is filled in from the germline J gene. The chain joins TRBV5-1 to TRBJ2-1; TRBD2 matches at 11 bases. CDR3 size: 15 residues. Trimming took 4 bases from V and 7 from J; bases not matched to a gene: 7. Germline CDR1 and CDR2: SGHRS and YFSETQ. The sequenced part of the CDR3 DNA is TGCGCCAGCAGCCCACTAGCGGGAGTCGTTAATGAG. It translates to CASSPLAGVVNE. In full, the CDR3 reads CASSPLAGVVNEQFF.

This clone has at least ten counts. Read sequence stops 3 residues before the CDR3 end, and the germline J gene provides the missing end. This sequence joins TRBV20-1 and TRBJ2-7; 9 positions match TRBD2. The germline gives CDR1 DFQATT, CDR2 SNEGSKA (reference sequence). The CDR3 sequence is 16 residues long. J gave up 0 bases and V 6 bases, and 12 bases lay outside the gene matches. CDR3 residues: CSAQKTSGAHSYEQYF. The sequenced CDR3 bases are TGCAGTGCGCAGAAGACTAGCGGAGCTCACTCCTACGAG.

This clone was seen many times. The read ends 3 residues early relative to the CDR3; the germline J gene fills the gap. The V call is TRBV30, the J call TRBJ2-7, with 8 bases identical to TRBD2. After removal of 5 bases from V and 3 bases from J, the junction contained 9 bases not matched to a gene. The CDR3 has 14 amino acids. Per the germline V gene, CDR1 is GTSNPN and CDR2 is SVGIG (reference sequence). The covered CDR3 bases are TGTGCCTGGGGGCCGGGACTAGGAGACTACGAG. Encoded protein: CAWGPGLGDYE. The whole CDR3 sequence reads CAWGPGLGDYEQYF.

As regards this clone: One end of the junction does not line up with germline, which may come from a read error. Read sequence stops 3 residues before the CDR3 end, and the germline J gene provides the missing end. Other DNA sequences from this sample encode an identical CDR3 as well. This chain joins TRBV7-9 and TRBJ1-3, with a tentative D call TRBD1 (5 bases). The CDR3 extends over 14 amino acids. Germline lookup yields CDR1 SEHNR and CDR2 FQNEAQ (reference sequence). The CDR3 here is CASSVLQRPDTIYF. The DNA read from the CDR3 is TGTGCCAGCAGCGTACTACAGAGGCCGGACACA.

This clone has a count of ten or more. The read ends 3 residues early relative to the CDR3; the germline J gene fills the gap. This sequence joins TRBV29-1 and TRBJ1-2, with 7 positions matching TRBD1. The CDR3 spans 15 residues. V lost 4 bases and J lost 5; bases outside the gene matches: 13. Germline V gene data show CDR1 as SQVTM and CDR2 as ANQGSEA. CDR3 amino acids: CSVGGSPGTEYGYTF. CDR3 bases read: TGCAGCGTTGGAGGATCTCCCGGGACAGAATATGGC.

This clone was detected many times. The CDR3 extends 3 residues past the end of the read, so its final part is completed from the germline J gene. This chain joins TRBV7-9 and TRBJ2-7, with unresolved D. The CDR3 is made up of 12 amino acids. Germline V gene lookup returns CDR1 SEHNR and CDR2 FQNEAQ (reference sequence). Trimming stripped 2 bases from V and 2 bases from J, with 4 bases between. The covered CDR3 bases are TGTGCCAGCAGCTTATCGGCCTACGAG. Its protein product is CASSLSAYE. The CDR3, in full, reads CASSLSAYEQYF.

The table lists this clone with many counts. The covered CDR3 bases are TGTGCCTGGAGTGTAAGTGGTTACGGCTCCTACGAG. This translates into CAWSVSGYGSYE. The whole CDR3 sequence is CAWSVSGYGSYEQYF. This chain links TRBV30 with TRBJ2-7; D ambiguous. The CDR3 goes on 3 residues after the read ends, and that part is filled in from the germline J gene. This CDR3 has 15 residues. V lost 0 bases and J 0 bases, leaving 12 bases between the germline ends. The germline gives CDR1 GTSNPN, CDR2 SVGIG (reference sequence).

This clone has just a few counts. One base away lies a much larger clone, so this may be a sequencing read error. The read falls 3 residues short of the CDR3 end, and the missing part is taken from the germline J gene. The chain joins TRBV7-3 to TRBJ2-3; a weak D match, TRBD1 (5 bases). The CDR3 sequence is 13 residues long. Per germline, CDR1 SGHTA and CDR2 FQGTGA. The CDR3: CASSLAREETQYF. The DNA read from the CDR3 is TGTGCCAGCAGCTTGGCCAGGGAAGAGACG.

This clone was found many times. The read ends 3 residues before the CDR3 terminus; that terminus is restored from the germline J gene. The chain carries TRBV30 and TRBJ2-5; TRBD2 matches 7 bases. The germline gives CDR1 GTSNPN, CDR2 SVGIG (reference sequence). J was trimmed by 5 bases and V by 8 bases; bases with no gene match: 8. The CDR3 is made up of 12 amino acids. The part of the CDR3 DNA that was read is TGTGCCGGGGGGGAATCGCGGGAGACC. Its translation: CAGGESRET. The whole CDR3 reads CAGGESRETQYF.

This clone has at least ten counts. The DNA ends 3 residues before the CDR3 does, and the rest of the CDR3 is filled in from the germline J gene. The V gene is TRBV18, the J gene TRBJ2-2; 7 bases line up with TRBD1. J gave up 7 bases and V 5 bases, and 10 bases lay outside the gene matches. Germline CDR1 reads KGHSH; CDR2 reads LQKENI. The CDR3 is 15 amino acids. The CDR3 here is CASSMNRGSNGELFF. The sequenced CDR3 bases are TGTGCCAGCTCAATGAACAGGGGCTCGAACGGGGAG.